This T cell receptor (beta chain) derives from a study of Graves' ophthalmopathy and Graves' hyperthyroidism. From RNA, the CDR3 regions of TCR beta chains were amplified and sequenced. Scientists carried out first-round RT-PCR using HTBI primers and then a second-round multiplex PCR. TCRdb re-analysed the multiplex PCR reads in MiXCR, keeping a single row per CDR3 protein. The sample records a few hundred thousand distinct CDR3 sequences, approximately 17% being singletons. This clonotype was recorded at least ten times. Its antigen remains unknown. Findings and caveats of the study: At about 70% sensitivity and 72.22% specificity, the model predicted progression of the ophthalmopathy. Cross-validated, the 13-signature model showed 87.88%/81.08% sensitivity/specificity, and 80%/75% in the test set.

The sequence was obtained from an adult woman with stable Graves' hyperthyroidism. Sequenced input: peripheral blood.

Here the CDR3 DNA reads TGCAGTGCTCCCCACCCAGGACCGAACAATGAGCAGTTCTTC. Its translation is CSAPHPGPNNEQFF. V and J are TRBV20-1 and TRBJ2-1; D not certain. CDR3 length: 14 amino acids. Germline V CDR1 and CDR2: DFQATT, SNEGSKA (reference sequence). V lost 5 bases and J lost 5, with 16 bases in between.